The 10 T cell receptor beta chains presented below share a single source sample, sequenced in a study of T cells after yellow fever vaccination. From the 5' RACE reads, TCRdb called clonotypes with MiXCR, one entry per CDR3 protein. There are around 600,000 distinct CDR3 sequences in the sample; over 9% occur only once, and 15% lies in the top ten. The input for sequencing was PBMCs, taken on the day of the yellow fever booster vaccination. The receptor set was obtained from a man younger than 40 who received the YFV17D yellow fever vaccine.

This clonotype was seen a few times. The rearrangement links TRBV5-5 to TRBJ1-1; possible D gene TRBD1, 6 bases. CDR1 and CDR2 from the germline V gene are SGHKS and YYEKEE (reference sequence). V lost 3 bases and J 3 bases, leaving 15 bases between the germline ends. The CDR3 is 15 residues long. The CDR3 spells CASSSSDRSDTEAFF. The CDR3 DNA reads as TGTGCCAGCAGCTCGTCCGACAGGAGTGACACTGAAGCTTTCTTT.

This clonotype was found a few times. Here the CDR3 DNA reads TGCGCCAGCAGCCGTGATGGACTAGCGGGCAATGAGCAGTTCTTC. This encodes CASSRDGLAGNEQFF. The chain is built from TRBV4-3 and TRBJ2-1, with 11 bases aligning to TRBD2. Germline values: CDR1 LGHNA, CDR2 YSLEER. The CDR3 spans 15 residues. V dropped 4 bases and J dropped 6; count of bases not matched to a gene: 5.

CDR3 loop: CASSLGAGRGTDTQYF. In DNA, the CDR3 is TGTGCCAGCAGCTTAGGAGCGGGAAGAGGCACAGATACGCAGTATTTT. The chain couples TRBV7-2 to TRBJ2-3; the match to TRBD2 covers 7 bases. The CDR3 extends over 16 amino acids. V lost 1 base, J lost 1 base, and 5 bases stayed unmatched. The germline gives CDR1 SGHTA, CDR2 FQGNSA.

This clonotype was observed a handful of times. V is TRBV11-2 and J is TRBJ2-7; D might be TRBD2 (6 bases). Trimming removed 10 bases from V and 5 bases from J, with 15 bases in between. The V gene's germline CDR1 is SGHAT and CDR2 FQNNGV. CDR3 length: 12 residues. The CDR3 region has the DNA TGTGCCACAGCGGGTGCGGCTAACGAGCAGTACTTC. Its protein is CATAGAANEQYF.

This clonotype was counted only a few times. The chain recombines TRBV4-3 with TRBJ2-7; D is perhaps TRBD1 or TRBD2 (5 bases each). Trimming stripped 0 bases from V and 9 bases from J, with 21 bases between. The CDR3 is made up of 16 amino acids. CDR1 and CDR2 from the germline V gene are LGHNA and YSLEER. CDR3 nucleotides: TGCGCCAGCAGCCAAGATCGGGGCAGGTCGGGAAGAGGGCAGTACTTC. It yields the protein CASSQDRGRSGRGQYF.

This clonotype was detected ten times or more. This sequence joins TRBV5-8 and TRBJ2-5, with 8 bases aligning to TRBD1. V was clipped by 2 bases and J by 4 bases; unmatched bases: 1. The germline gives CDR1 SGHTS, CDR2 YDEGEE. The CDR3 length is 13 residues. The DNA for the CDR3 is TGTGCCAGCAGCTTTACAGGGGGAGAGACCCAGTACTTC. Its protein product is CASSFTGGETQYF.

This clonotype was seen a handful of times. The chain carries TRBV27 and TRBJ2-5, with 7 bases that match TRBD1. The germline V gene has CDR1 MNHEY and CDR2 SMNVEV (reference sequence). V lost 3 bases and J lost 2; bases outside the gene matches: 3. The CDR3 contains 14 residues. CDR3 sequence: CASSFWDSQETQYF. Written as DNA, the CDR3 is TGTGCCAGCAGTTTTTGGGACAGTCAAGAGACCCAGTACTTC.

The V and J genes are TRBV27 and TRBJ1-5; 8 nucleotides line up with TRBD1. There are 13 residues in the CDR3. Trimming removed 6 bases from V and 6 bases from J; junction bases left unmatched: 4. The germline V gene has CDR1 MNHEY and CDR2 SMNVEV (reference sequence). The CDR3 protein is CASSDRGAQPQHF. CDR3 coding DNA: TGTGCCAGCAGCGACAGGGGAGCTCAGCCCCAGCATTTT.

This clonotype was found many times. This rearrangement joins TRBV20-1 to TRBJ2-7; possible D gene TRBD2, 6 bases. The CDR3 loop spans 12 amino acids. CDR1 is DFQATT and CDR2 is SNEGSKA in the germline V gene (reference sequence). V shed 4 bases and J shed 1 base, with 8 bases lying between them. In nucleotides, the CDR3 is TGCAGTGCTACGCGGGATTCCTACGAGCAGTACTTC. Translated, it gives CSATRDSYEQYF.

CDR3 in amino acids: CASSLASGGQPQHF. The DNA of the CDR3 is TGCGCCAGCAGCTTGGCGTCAGGGGGTCAGCCCCAGCATTTT. The chain links TRBV5-1 to TRBJ1-5; TRBD1 agrees at 7 bases. V lost 0 bases and J lost 6; bases outside the gene matches: 3. From germline, CDR1 is SGHRS and CDR2 YFSETQ. The CDR3 is 14 amino acids. Looking up the rest from reference TRBV5-1 and TRBJ1-5 gives the full variable domain: KAGVTQTPRYLIKTRGQQVTLSCSPISGHRSVSWYQQTPGQGLQFLFEYFSETQRNKGNFPGRFSGRQFSNSRSEMNVSTLELGDSALYLCASSLASGGQPQHFGDGTRLSIL.